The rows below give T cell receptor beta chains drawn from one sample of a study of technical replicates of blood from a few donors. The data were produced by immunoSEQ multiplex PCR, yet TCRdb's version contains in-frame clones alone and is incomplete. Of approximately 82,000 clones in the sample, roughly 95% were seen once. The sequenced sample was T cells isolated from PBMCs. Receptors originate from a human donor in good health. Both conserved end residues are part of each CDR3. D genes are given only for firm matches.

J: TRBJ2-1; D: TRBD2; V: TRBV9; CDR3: CASSSRLAGDEQFF
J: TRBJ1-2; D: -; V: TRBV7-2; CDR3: CASSPTGSDYGYTF
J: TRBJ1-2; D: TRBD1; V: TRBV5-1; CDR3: CASSLLGQGSYGYTF
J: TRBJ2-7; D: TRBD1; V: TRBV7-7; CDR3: CASSQGQRGEQYF
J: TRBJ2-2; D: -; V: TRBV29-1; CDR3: CSVELASTGELFF
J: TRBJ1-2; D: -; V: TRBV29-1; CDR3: CSASGGNYGYTF
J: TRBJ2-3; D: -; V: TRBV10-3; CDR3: CAISESRQADTQYF
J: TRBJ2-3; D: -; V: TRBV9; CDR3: CASSLHAADTQYF
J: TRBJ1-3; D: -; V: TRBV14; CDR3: CASSQVRGYTIYF
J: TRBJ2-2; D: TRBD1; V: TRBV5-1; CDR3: CASSWGQGANGELFF
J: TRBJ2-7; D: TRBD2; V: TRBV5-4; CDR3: CASSQGLAGGEQYF
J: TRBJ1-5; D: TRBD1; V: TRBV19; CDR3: CASSLIQGGPQHF
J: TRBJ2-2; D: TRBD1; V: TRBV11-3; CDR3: CASRRGGANTGELFF
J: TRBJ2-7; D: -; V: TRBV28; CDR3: CASSPRGTADYEQYF
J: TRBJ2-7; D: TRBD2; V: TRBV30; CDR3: CAWSVFPPGLAGTVHYEQYF
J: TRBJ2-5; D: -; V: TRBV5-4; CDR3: CASSFKDTYQETQYF
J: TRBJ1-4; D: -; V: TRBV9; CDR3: CASRAATNEKLFF
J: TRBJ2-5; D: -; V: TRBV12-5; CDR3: CARRTGSENQETQYF